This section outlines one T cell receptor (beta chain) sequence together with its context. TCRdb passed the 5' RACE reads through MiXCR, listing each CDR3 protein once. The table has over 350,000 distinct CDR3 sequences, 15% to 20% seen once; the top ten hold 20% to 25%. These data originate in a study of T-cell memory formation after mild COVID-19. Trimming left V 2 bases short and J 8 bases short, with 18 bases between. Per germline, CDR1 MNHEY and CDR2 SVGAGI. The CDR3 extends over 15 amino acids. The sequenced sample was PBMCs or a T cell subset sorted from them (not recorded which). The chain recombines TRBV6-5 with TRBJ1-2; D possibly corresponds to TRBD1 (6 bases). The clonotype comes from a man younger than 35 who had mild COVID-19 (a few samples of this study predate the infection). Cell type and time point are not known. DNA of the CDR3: TGTGCCAGCAGTTACACAACAGGGACGATCGGAGGCTACACCTTC. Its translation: CASSYTTGTIGGYTF.